Listed below are T cell receptor beta chains from one sample, sequenced in a study of blood T cell repertoires in COVID-19. Profiled with immunoSEQ multiplex PCR; TCRdb holds only in-frame clones, not every one. The data contain tens of thousands of clones, approximately 84% of them singletons. Sequencing was carried out using peripheral blood. The receptors stem from a man in his fifties or sixties with active or convalescent COVID-19. The CDR3 runs from the conserved cysteine through the conserved F or W. D genes are given only for firm matches. Expanded clones are given a class, and other clones once, few, many or no size at all.

TRBJ1-2 | TRBV7-9 | . | once | TGTGCCAGCAGCCTTAGCGTTGGCAAACGGCACTATGGCTACACCTTC | CASSLSVGKRHYGYTF
TRBJ1-2 | TRBV25-1 | . | . | TGTGCCACCGAGGGACTTAACAACTATGGCTACACCTTC | CATEGLNNYGYTF
TRBJ1-1 | TRBV5-5 | . | . | TGTGCCAGCAGATTCAGGACAGTGAACACTGAAGCTTTCTTT | CASRFRTVNTEAFF
TRBJ2-7 | TRBV6-6 | . | . | TGTGCCAGCAGCAACAAGGGGTACGAGCAGTACTTC | CASSNKGYEQYF
TRBJ2-1 | TRBV7-2 | TRBD2 | . | TGTGCCAGCAGCTTCATAGGGATAGCGGGGGGCTACAATGAGCAGTTCTTC | CASSFIGIAGGYNEQFF
TRBJ1-4 | TRBV18 | . | . | TGTGCCAGCTCACCACCAGGGTTGCGGGACGGGGATGAAAAACTGTTTTTT | CASSPPGLRDGDEKLFF
TRBJ1-4 | TRBV7-9 | TRBD1 | . | TGTGCCAGCAGCCGGGACAGGGCAACTAATGAAAAACTGTTTTTT | CASSRDRATNEKLFF
TRBJ2-5 | TRBV18 | . | . | TGTGCCAGCTCACCGACCCAGGCCCTACAAGAGACCCAGTACTTC | CASSPTQALQETQYF
TRBJ1-3 | TRBV7-9 | TRBD1 | . | TGTGCCAGCAGCCCAGGGACAGGGGGCTCGAATGGAAACACCATATATTTT | CASSPGTGGSNGNTIYF
TRBJ2-3 | TRBV7-9 | TRBD2 | . | TGTGCCAGCAGCTCCCTTAGCGGGGGTTCGCCAAAAAGCACAGATACGCAGTATTTT | CASSSLSGGSPKSTDTQYF
TRBJ1-4 | TRBV29-1 | TRBD1 | . | TGCAGCGTTGACGCCGACAGGGGGTCTGGTGAAAAACTGTTTTTT | CSVDADRGSGEKLFF
TRBJ1-4 | TRBV12-3/TRBV12-4 | . | . | TGTGCCAGCAGTTTAGGGCAGATTGAAAAACTGTTTTTT | CASSLGQIEKLFF
TRBJ2-7 | TRBV30 | . | . | TGTGCCTGGAAGCAGGGCACCTACGAGCAGTACTTC | CAWKQGTYEQYF
TRBJ2-7 | TRBV5-6 | . | . | TGTGCCAGCAGCTTTTACAACTACGAGCAGTACTTC | CASSFYNYEQYF
TRBJ1-5 | TRBV2 | TRBD1 | . | TGTGCCAGCAGGAGGGGGGACAGAGGGACTAATCAGCCCCAGCATTTT | CASRRGDRGTNQPQHF
TRBJ2-1 | TRBV2 | . | . | TGTGCCAGCCAACAGAATTACAATGAGCAGTTCTTC | CASQQNYNEQFF
TRBJ2-1 | TRBV2 | . | medium-sized | TGTGCCAGCAGGGGGTTAACTAGAGAAGAGCAGTTCTTC | CASRGLTREEQFF
TRBJ1-3 | TRBV7-2 | . | . | TGTGCCAGCAGCTTAGGGGGGGGTTTTACTGGAAACACCATATATTTT | CASSLGGGFTGNTIYF
TRBJ2-3 | TRBV6-6 | TRBD2 | . | TGTGCCAGCAGTCCCCGGGTAGCGGGGGGCGGGAGCACAGATACGCAGTATTTT | CASSPRVAGGGSTDTQYF
TRBJ2-1 | TRBV3-1/TRBV3-2 | TRBD2 | . | TGTGCCAGCAGCCAAGTCGGGCTAGCGGGGACCAATGAGCAGTTCTTC | CASSQVGLAGTNEQFF
TRBJ2-7 | TRBV11-2 | . | once | TGTGCCAGCAGCTTAGCCGGGGTGGGGACTGCCCCTCCCTACGAGCAGTACTTC | CASSLAGVGTAPPYEQYF
TRBJ1-2 | TRBV19 | TRBD1 | . | TGTGCCAGTAGTACGGGACAGGGGGTTGACTATGGCTACACCTTC | CASSTGQGVDYGYTF
TRBJ2-7 | TRBV9 | . | . | TGTGCCAGCAGCGCCGAGGGGGGGTACGAGCAGTACTTC | CASSAEGGYEQYF
TRBJ2-5 | TRBV3-1/TRBV3-2 | . | . | TGTGCCAGCAGCCAAGCAGGGCCGGAGACCCAGTACTTC | CASSQAGPETQYF
TRBJ1-2 | TRBV5-4 | . | once | TGTGCCAGCAGCTTGGGGGGCAACTATGGCTACACCTTC | CASSLGGNYGYTF
TRBJ2-3 | TRBV24-1 | . | . | TGTGCCACCAGTGATATAGGCAGTGGGCCAGATACGCAGTATTTT | CATSDIGSGPDTQYF
TRBJ1-5 | TRBV6-5 | . | . | TGTGCCAGCAGTCCCCGGGGGTTGCTTGCTCAGCCCCAGCATTTT | CASSPRGLLAQPQHF
TRBJ1-6 | TRBV27 | . | . | TGTGCCAGCAAGCGACAGCATAATTCACCCCTCCACTTT | CASKRQHNSPLHF
TRBJ1-2 | TRBV9 | TRBD1 | few | TGTGCCAGCAGCCCCAGCGGGGACAGGCTACCCGGGCGCTACACCTTC | CASSPSGDRLPGRYTF
TRBJ2-7 | TRBV2 | . | . | TGTGCCAGCAGTGAGGAGGGGTCCGTCGCCGAGCAGTACTTC | CASSEEGSVAEQYF
TRBJ2-2 | TRBV11-2 | TRBD1 | . | TGTGCCAGCAGCGCTTACCGGGACAGGGGGACCGGGGAGCTGTTTTTT | CASSAYRDRGTGELFF
TRBJ2-1 | TRBV30 | TRBD2 | . | TGTGCCTGGAGTGTACCAGCGGGGTCCTACAATGAGCAGTTCTTC | CAWSVPAGSYNEQFF
TRBJ1-1 | TRBV5-1 | TRBD1 | . | TGCGCCAGCAGACCGGGACAGGGGGCGAGGGGAACTGAAGCTTTCTTT | CASRPGQGARGTEAFF
TRBJ2-1 | TRBV11-3 | TRBD1 | . | TGTGCCAGCAGCTTAGATCAGGGGGCGCAAAACAATGAGCAGTTCTTC | CASSLDQGAQNNEQFF
TRBJ2-7 | TRBV7-2 | TRBD1 | . | TGTGCCAGCAGCCAACTAACCGGGACAGGGGGCAACGAGCAGTACTTC | CASSQLTGTGGNEQYF
TRBJ2-1 | TRBV6-2/TRBV6-3 | . | few | TGTGCCAGCAGTGACACAGGGGAGCAGTTCTTC | CASSDTGEQFF
TRBJ1-4 | TRBV11-2 | . | . | TGTGCCAGCAGCTTAGTCCAGGCACTAACTAATGAAAAACTGTTTTTT | CASSLVQALTNEKLFF
TRBJ2-7 | TRBV5-4 | . | . | TGTGCCAGCAGCTCCAGGGGGGACGAGCAGTACTTC | CASSSRGDEQYF
TRBJ2-7 | TRBV4-1 | . | . | TGCGCCAGCAGCCAAGGAGTGGGACAAAACTACGAGCAGTACTTC | CASSQGVGQNYEQYF
TRBJ2-7 | TRBV3-1/TRBV3-2 | TRBD1 | . | TGTGCCAGCGCCGGGACAGGCGCCTACGAGCAGTACTTC | CASAGTGAYEQYF
TRBJ2-5 | TRBV28 | TRBD2 | . | TGTGCCAGCAGTGCACCGGGACTAGGGCAAGAGACCCAGTACTTC | CASSAPGLGQETQYF
TRBJ1-3 | TRBV29-1 | TRBD1 | . | TGCAGCTATCTCGGGACAGGGAGTACTGGAAACACCATATATTTT | CSYLGTGSTGNTIYF